The text below deals with one T cell receptor (beta chain). Random hexamers were used to reverse transcribe about 0.45 to 1 ug of RNA. Amplification of TCR beta CDR3 spanned 54 Vbeta and 13 Jbeta via immunoSEQ multiplex PCR. TCRdb called the immunoSEQ multiplex PCR reads again in MiXCR, with one record for every CDR3 protein. The sample yields about 200,000 distinct CDR3 sequences, over 85% seen once. This CDR3 has 17 residues. The junction had 7 bases not matched to a gene; V was cut back by 0 bases and J by 2 bases. Germline V gene sequence: CDR1 LNHNV, CDR2 YYDKDF (reference sequence). The sample belongs to a study of CD8 T cells in Susac syndrome.

Sequenced: CD4+ T cells from PBMCs. The TCR originated in a human donor in good health. V gene TRBV15 combines with J gene TRBJ2-3, with 8 bases lining up with TRBD2. CDR3 bases: TGTGCCACCAGCAGAGATCGGACTAGCAGAATCACAGATACGCAGTATTTT. It is translated as CATSRDRTSRITDTQYF.